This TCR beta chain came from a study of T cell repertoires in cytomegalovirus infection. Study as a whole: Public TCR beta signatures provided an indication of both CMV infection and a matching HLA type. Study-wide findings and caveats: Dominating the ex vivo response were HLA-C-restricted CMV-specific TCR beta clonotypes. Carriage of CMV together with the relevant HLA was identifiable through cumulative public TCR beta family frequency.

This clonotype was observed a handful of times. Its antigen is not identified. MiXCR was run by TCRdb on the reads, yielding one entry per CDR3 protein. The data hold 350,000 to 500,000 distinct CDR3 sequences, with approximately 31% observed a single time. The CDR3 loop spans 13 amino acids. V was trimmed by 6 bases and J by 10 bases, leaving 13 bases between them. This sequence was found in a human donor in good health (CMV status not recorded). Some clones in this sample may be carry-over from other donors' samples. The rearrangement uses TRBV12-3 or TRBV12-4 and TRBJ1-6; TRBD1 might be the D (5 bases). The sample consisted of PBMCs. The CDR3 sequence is CASSLSGGSPLHF. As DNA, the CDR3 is TGTGCCAGCAGCCTCAGTGGGGGATCACCCCTCCACTTT.